The clone carrying this T cell receptor (beta chain) was seen many times. Antigen: not known. The sample belongs to a study of T-cell memory formation after mild COVID-19. CDR1 and CDR2 from the germline V gene are SGHDT and YYEEEE. This CDR3 comprises 13 residues. V lost 4 bases, J lost 3 bases, and 11 bases lay in between. The authors produced TCR alpha and TCR beta cDNA libraries with sample barcodes and UMIs by 5'RACE using constant-segment primers. TCRdb recomputed calls from the 5' RACE reads with MiXCR, one row per CDR3 protein. Found here are around 410,000 distinct CDR3 sequences, less than 25% of them singletons; the top ten hold around 14%. Study-wide points: Contracting clones from day 15 to 85 showed balanced CD4/CD8; later expanders favored CD4+. The appearance of some responding clones in pre-infection memory suggested that cross-reactive memory joined.

V usage is TRBV5-6 and J usage is TRBJ2-7; D is uncertain. The sequence was collected from an adult woman who had mild COVID-19 (a few samples of this study predate the infection). Cell type and time point are not known. Sequenced material: PBMCs or a T cell subset sorted from them (not recorded which). The CDR3 loop is CASSPGRDYEQYF. CDR3 coding DNA: TGTGCCAGCAGCCCGGGCCGAGACTACGAGCAGTACTTC. The full variable domain, completed using reference TRBV5-6 and TRBJ2-7, is DAGVTQSPTHLIKTRGQQVTLRCSPKSGHDTVSWYQQALGQGPQFIFQYYEEEERQRGNFPDRFSGHQFPNYSSELNVNALLLGDSALYLCASSPGRDYEQYFGPGTRLTVT.